What follows describes a single TCR beta chain. As handled by the study authors: Amplification from reference gene primers served as the basis for estimated nucleated cell counts. The table came from immunoSEQ multiplex PCR; TCRdb's copy has only in-frame clones and leaves some out. D and trimming were read from the DNA, whereas the V and J calls and clone size are those reported in that table. The table records around 220,000 clones, 80% of them present only once. Cohort allocation depended upon clinical history that participants reported. This sample stems from a study of blood T cell repertoires in COVID-19. In the study overall: From the United States, Italy and Spain came samples of acute and convalescent COVID-19. PBMCs, B-cell-depleted T cells, or T cells were the source of the cDNA or gDNA that made up the material.

Between the trimmed V and J ends, which lost 8 bases and 5 bases, there was a span of 13 bases. CDR1 and CDR2 (germline): LGHDT, YNNKEL (reference sequence). This CDR3 has 13 residues. The source material was PBMCs or T cells enriched from blood (not recorded which). The clonotype was recovered from a woman between 35 and 50 years old with acute COVID-19. The chain joins TRBV3-1 (or the pseudogene TRBV3-2) to TRBJ2-1; D is perhaps TRBD1 (5 bases). CDR3 sequence reads: CASGQSNNNEQFF. Written as DNA, the CDR3 is TGTGCCAGCGGACAATCGAATAACAATGAGCAGTTCTTC.